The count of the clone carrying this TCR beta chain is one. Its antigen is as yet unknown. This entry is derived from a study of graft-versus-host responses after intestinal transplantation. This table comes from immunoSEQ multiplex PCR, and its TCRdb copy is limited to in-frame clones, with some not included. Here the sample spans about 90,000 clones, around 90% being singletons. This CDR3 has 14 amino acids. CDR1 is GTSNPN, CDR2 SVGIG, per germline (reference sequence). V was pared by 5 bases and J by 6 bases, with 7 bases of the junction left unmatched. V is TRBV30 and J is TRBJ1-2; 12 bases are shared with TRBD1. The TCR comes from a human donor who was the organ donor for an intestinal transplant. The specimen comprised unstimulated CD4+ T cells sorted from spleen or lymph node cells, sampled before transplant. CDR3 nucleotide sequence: TGTGCCTGGGGGGGACAGGGGGCAGGGAATGGCTACACCTTC. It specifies CAWGGQGAGNGYTF.